Presented here are 11 T cell receptor beta chains from one specimen sequenced in a study of identical twins. TCRdb fed the 5' RACE reads into MiXCR, producing one record per CDR3 protein. The sample contains about 900,000 distinct CDR3 sequences, 9% to 15% of which appear only once. The data also belong to a second study, concerning yellow fever vaccine responses in identical twins.

The material sequenced was PBMCs. The receptors stem from a woman under 30 in good health.

The rearrangement links TRBV7-9 to TRBJ2-7; D is unclear. The CDR3 totals 13 residues. Germline V gene lookup returns CDR1 SEHNR and CDR2 FQNEAQ (reference sequence). The V end was cut by 4 bases, the J end by 5 bases, with 12 bases between. The CDR3 protein is CASSSGLVNEQYF. As DNA, the CDR3 is TGTGCCAGCAGCTCCGGGTTAGTCAACGAGCAGTACTTC.

The chain carries TRBV15 and TRBJ2-3, with D uncertain. This CDR3 comprises 15 residues. CDR1 and CDR2 from the germline V gene are LNHNV and YYDKDF (reference sequence). Deletions cut 1 base from V and 4 bases from J, with 12 bases between. The CDR3 DNA follows: TGTGCCACCAGCAGAGTAGGTCAGGCCTCAGATACGCAGTATTTT. It is translated as CATSRVGQASDTQYF.

The table lists this clonotype with many counts. The chain couples TRBV5-6 to TRBJ2-7; 8 nucleotides agree with TRBD1. Germline V gene sequence: CDR1 SGHDT, CDR2 YYEEEE. The CDR3 length is 16 residues. V trimming: 4 bases; J trimming: 2 bases; junction bases outside the gene matches: 11. The CDR3, as DNA: TGTGCCAGCAGCCTATTGCCAGACAGGGGCCCCTACGAGCAGTACTTC. Its translation: CASSLLPDRGPYEQYF.

This clonotype was seen repeatedly, ten times or more. The V call is TRBV12-3 or TRBV12-4, the J call TRBJ1-2; perhaps TRBD1 as D (5 bases). V was cut by 8 bases and J by 8 bases, with 18 bases left in between. The CDR3 is made up of 13 amino acids. DNA for the CDR3: TGTGCCAGCTCCCCGGGGGGGAATCGAGGCTACACCTTC. Its protein is CASSPGGNRGYTF.

This clonotype came up a few times. The V and J genes are TRBV6-6 and TRBJ2-7; no firm D call. This CDR3 comprises 13 residues. Trimming cost V 4 bases and J 3 bases, with 10 bases left between them. Looked up from germline, CDR1 is MNHNY and CDR2 is SVGAGI (reference sequence). The CDR3 DNA reads TGTGCCAGCAGTTCCGACGGTTACTACGAGCAGTACGTC. This sequence encodes CASSSDGYYEQYV.

This clonotype was found a few times. The chain has TRBV12-3 or TRBV12-4 and TRBJ2-5, with D maybe TRBD2 (6 bases). V dropped 5 bases and J dropped 3 bases, with 16 bases sitting between them. This CDR3 has 15 amino acids. The CDR3 loop is CASSLNLRGEETQYF. The DNA of the CDR3 is TGTGCCAGCAGTCTCAACCTTCGCGGGGAAGAGACCCAGTACTTC.

This clonotype was observed a few times. This sequence joins TRBV10-3 and TRBJ2-7; the match to TRBD1 covers 7 bases. Looked up from germline, CDR1 is ENHRY and CDR2 is SYGVKD. The CDR3 is made up of 13 amino acids. With 5 bases clipped from V and 7 bases from J, the junction kept 8 bases outside the gene matches. As DNA, the CDR3 is TGTGCCATCAGTTTCACAGGGGAAGGGGAGCAGTACGTC. It is translated as CAISFTGEGEQYV.

The sample holds a few counts of this clonotype. The V and J genes are TRBV12-3 or TRBV12-4 and TRBJ1-2; D is perhaps TRBD1 (5 bases). V dropped 4 bases and J dropped 4 bases, with 16 bases sitting between them. The CDR3 loop spans 15 amino acids. The CDR3 sequence is CASSSRDAGPYGYTF. The CDR3 coding sequence is TGTGCCAGCAGTTCGCGGGACGCGGGTCCCTATGGCTACACCTTC.

The chain joins TRBV28 to TRBJ2-5; 10 bases map to TRBD2. Germline V gives CDR1 MDHEN, CDR2 SYDVKM. J lost 1 base, V lost 6 bases, and 17 bases had no gene match. CDR3 length: 19 amino acids. CDR3 residues: CASSNFPRASGGSQETQYF. The CDR3 DNA reads as TGTGCCAGCAGCAACTTTCCTCGGGCTAGCGGGGGATCCCAAGAGACCCAGTACTTC. The whole variable domain, remainder taken from reference TRBV28 and TRBJ2-5, is DVKVTQSSRYLVKRTGEKVFLECVQDMDHENMFWYRQDPGLGLRLIYFSYDVKMKEKGDIPEGYSVSREKKERFSLILESASTNQTSMYLCASSNFPRASGGSQETQYFGPGTRLLVL.

This chain connects TRBV28 to TRBJ1-1; no definite D call. Trimming pared 3 bases from V and 10 bases from J, leaving 12 bases between. Germline CDR1 reads MDHEN; CDR2 reads SYDVKM. The CDR3 runs to 12 residues. In DNA, the CDR3 is TGTGCCAGCAGTTTTCGGATAGACGGAGCTTTCTTT. It translates to CASSFRIDGAFF. Drawing the rest from reference TRBV28 and TRBJ1-1, the complete variable domain is DVKVTQSSRYLVKRTGEKVFLECVQDMDHENMFWYRQDPGLGLRLIYFSYDVKMKEKGDIPEGYSVSREKKERFSLILESASTNQTSMYLCASSFRIDGAFFGQGTRLTVV.

A few counts support this clonotype. The chain has TRBV20-1 and TRBJ1-2; tentatively, D is TRBD1 (5 bases). Germline V gene data show CDR1 as DFQATT and CDR2 as SNEGSKA (reference sequence). The CDR3 is 13 residues long. CDR3: CSDRQFLNYGYTF. As DNA, the CDR3 is TGCAGCGACAGACAGTTTCTTAACTATGGCTACACCTTC.